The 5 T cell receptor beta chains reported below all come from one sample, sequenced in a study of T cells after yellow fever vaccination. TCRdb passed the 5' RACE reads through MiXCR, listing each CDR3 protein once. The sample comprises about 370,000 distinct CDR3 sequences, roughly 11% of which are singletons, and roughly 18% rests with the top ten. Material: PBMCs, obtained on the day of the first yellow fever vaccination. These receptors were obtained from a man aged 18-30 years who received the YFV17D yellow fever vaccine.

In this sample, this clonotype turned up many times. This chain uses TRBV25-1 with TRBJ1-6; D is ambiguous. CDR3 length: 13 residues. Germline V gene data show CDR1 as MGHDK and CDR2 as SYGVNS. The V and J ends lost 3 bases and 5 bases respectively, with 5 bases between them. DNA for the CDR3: TGTGCCAGCAGTGAGCAGGATAATTCACCCCTCCACTTT. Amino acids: CASSEQDNSPLHF.

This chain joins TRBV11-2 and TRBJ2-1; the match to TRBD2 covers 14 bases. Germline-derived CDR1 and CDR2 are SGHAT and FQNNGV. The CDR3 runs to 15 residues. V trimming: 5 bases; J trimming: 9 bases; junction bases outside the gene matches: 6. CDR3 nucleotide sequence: TGTGCCAGCAGCGCTGGGACTAGCGGGGGTGTTGAGCAGTTCTTC. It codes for CASSAGTSGGVEQFF.

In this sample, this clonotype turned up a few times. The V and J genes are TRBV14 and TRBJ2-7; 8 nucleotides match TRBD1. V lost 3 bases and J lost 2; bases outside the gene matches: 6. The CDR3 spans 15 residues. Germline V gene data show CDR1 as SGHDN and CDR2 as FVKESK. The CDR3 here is CASSHRDRRTYEQYF. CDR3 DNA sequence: TGTGCCAGCAGCCACCGGGACAGGAGGACCTACGAGCAGTACTTC.

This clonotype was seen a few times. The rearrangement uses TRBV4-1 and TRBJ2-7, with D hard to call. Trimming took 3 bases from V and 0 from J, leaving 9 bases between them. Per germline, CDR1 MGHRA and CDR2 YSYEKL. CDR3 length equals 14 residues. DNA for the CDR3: TGCGCCAGCAGCCACGGCAGAATCTCCTACGAGCAGTACTTC. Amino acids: CASSHGRISYEQYF.

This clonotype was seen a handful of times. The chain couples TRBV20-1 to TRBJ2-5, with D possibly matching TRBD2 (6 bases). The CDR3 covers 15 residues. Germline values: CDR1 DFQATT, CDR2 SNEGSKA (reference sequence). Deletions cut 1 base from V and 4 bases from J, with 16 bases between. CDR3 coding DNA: TGCAGTGCTAGAGCGGGCGGGGAACCGCGAGAGACCCAGTACTTC. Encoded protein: CSARAGGEPRETQYF.